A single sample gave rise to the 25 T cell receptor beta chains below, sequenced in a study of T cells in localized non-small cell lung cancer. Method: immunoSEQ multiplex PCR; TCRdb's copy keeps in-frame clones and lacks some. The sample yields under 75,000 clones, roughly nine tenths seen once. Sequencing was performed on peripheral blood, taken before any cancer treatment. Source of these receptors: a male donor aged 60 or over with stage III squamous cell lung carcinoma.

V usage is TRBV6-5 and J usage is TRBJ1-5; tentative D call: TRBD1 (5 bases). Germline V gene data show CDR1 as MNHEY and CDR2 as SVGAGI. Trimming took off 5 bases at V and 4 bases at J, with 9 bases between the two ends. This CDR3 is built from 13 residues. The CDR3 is CASSEGNNQPQHF. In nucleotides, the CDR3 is TGTGCCAGCAGTGAGGGGAATAATCAGCCCCAGCATTTT.

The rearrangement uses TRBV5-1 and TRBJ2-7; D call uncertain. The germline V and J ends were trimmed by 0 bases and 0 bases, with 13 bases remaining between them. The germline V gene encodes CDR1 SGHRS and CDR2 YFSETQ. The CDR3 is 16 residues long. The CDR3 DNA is TGCGCCAGCAGCTTGGCCTCCGGAATCAGCTCCTACGAGCAGTACTTC. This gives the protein CASSLASGISSYEQYF.

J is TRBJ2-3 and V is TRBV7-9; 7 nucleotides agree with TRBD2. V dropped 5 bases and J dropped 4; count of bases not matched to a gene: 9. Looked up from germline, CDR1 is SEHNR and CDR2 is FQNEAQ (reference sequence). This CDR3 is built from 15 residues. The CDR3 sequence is CASSDKRGSADTQYF. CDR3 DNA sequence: TGTGCCAGCAGCGATAAGCGGGGTAGCGCAGATACGCAGTATTTT.

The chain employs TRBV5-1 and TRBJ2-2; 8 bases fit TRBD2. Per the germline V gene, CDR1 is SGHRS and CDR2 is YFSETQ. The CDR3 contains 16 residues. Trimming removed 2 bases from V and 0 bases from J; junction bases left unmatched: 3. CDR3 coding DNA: TGCGCCAGCAGCTTAGGACTAGCAGCGAACACCGGGGAGCTGTTTTTT. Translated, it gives CASSLGLAANTGELFF.

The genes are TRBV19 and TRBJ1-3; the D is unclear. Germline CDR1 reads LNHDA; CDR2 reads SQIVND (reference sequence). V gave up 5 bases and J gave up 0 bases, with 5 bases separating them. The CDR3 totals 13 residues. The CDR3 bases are TGTGCCAGTAGTGCGAGCTCTGGAAACACCATATATTTT. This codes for CASSASSGNTIYF.

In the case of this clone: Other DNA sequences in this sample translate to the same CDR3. The CDR3 is CASSLQGLGGYTF. CDR3 DNA sequence: TGTGCCAGCAGTTTACAGGGCCTCGGTGGCTACACCTTC. The V and J genes are TRBV27 and TRBJ1-2, with D perhaps matching TRBD1 (5 bases). CDR3 length equals 13 residues. Germline V gene data show CDR1 as MNHEY and CDR2 as SMNVEV (reference sequence). V was pared by 2 bases and J by 7 bases, with 11 bases between.

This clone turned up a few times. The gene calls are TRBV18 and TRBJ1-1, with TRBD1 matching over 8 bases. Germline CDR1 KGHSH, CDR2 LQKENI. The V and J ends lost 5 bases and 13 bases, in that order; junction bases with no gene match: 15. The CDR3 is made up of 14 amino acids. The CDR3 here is CASSSYPGQDYLFF. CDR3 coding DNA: TGTGCCAGCTCATCCTACCCGGGACAGGATTACCTTTTCTTT.

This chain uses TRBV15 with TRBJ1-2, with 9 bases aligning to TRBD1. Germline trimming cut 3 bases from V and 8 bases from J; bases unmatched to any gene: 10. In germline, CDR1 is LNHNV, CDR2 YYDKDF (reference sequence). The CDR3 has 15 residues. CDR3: CATSRGQGYAEGYTF. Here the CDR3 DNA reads TGTGCCACCAGCAGGGGACAGGGATACGCGGAGGGCTACACCTTC.

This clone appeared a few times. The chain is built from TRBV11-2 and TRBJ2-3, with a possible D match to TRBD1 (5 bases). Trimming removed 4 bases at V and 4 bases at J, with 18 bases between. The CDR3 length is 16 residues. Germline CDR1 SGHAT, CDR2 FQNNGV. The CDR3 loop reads CASSSMGRQGADTQYF. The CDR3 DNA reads TGTGCCAGCAGCTCAATGGGAAGACAAGGGGCAGATACGCAGTATTTT.

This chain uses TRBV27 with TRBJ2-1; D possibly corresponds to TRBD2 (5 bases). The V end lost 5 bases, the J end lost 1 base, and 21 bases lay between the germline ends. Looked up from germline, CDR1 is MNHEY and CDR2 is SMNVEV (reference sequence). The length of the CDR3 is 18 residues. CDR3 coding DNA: TGTGCCAGCAGTCCCTACCCTCGGGCCGGAGGATCCTACAATGAGCAGTTCTTC. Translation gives CASSPYPRAGGSYNEQFF.

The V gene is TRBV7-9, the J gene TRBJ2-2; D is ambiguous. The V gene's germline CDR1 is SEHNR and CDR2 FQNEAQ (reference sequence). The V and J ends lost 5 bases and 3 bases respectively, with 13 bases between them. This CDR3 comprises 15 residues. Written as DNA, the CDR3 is TGTGCCAGCAGCCCCGACATAACCTACACCGGGGAGCTGTTTTTT. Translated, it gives CASSPDITYTGELFF.

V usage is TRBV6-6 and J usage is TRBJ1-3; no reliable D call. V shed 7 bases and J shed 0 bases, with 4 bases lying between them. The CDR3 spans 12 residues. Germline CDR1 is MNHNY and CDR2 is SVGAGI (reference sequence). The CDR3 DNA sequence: TGTGCCAGCACTATCTCTGGAAACACCATATATTTT. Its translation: CASTISGNTIYF.

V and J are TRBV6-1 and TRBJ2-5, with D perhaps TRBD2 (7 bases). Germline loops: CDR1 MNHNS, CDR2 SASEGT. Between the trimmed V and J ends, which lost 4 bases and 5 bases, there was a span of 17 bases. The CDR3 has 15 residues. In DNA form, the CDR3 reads TGTGCCAGCAGTGGGAGCGGGGTCCAGGGGGAGACCCAGTACTTC. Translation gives CASSGSGVQGETQYF.

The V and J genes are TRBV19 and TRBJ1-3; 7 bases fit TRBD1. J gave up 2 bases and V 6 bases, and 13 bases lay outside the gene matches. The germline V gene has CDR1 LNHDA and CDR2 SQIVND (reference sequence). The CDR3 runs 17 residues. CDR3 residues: CASSTHGQATTGNTIYF. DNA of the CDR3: TGTGCCAGTAGCACCCACGGACAGGCGACTACTGGAAACACCATATATTTT.

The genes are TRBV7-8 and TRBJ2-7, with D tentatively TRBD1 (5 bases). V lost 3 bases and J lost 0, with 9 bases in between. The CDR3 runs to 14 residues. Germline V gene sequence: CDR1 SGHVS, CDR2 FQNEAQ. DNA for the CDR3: TGTGCCAGCAGCTTTTCCGACAGCTCCTACGAGCAGTACGTC. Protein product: CASSFSDSSYEQYV.

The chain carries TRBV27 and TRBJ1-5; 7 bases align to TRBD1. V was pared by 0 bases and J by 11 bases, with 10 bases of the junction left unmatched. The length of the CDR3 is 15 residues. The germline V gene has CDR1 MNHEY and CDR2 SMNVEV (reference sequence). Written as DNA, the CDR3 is TGTGCCAGCAGTTTATCGGGACAGCCGCTATCGGCCCAGCATTTT. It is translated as CASSLSGQPLSAQHF.

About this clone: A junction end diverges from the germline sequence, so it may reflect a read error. The DNA for the CDR3 is TGTGCTAGCAGCGAGGACCTCGACACTGAAGCTTTCTTT. It yields the protein CASSEDLDTEAFF. The V and J genes are TRBV7-7 and TRBJ1-1; D not certain. This CDR3 has 13 amino acids. Germline CDR1 and CDR2: SSHAT and FNYEAQ (reference sequence).

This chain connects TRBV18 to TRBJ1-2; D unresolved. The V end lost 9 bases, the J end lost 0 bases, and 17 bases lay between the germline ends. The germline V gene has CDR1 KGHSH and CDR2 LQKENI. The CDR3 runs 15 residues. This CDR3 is CASSIEADANYGYTF. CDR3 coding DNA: TGTGCCAGTTCCATTGAGGCCGATGCTAACTATGGCTACACCTTC. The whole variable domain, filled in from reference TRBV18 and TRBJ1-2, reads NAGVMQNPRHLVRRRGQEARLRCSPMKGHSHVYWYRQLPEEGLKFMVYLQKENIIDESGMPKERFSAEFPKEGPSILRIQQVVRGDSAAYFCASSIEADANYGYTFGSGTRLTVV.

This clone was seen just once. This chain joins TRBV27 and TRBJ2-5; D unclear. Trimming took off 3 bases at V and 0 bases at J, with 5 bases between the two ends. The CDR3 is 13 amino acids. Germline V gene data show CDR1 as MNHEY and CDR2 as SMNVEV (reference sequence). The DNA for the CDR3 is TGTGCCAGCAGTTTGGGGTACCAAGAGACCCAGTACTTC. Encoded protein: CASSLGYQETQYF.

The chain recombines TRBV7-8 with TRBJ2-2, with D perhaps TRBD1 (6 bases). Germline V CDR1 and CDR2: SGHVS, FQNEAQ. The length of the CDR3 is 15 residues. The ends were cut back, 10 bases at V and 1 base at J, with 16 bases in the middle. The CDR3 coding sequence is TGTGCCACTCTTACCGGGACACAGAACACCGGGGAGCTGTTTTTT. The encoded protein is CATLTGTQNTGELFF.

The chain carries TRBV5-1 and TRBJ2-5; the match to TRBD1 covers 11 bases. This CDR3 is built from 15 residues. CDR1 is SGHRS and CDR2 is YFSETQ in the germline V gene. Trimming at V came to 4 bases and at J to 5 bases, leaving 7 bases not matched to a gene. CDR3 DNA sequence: TGCGCCAGCAGCGCGGGACAGGGGGGAATGGAGACCCAGTACTTC. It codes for CASSAGQGGMETQYF.

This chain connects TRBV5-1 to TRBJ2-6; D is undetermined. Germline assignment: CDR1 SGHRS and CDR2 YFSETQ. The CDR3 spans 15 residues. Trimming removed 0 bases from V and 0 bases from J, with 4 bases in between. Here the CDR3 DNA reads TGCGCCAGCAGCTTGGACAGCTCTGGGGCCAACGTCCTGACTTTC. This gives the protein CASSLDSSGANVLTF.

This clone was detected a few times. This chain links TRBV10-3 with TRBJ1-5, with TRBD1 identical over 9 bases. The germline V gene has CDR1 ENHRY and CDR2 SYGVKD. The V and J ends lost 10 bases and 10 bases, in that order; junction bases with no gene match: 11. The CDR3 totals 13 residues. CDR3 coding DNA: TGTGCCACCGATTCCGGGACAGGGCGACCCCAGCATTTT. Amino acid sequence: CATDSGTGRPQHF.

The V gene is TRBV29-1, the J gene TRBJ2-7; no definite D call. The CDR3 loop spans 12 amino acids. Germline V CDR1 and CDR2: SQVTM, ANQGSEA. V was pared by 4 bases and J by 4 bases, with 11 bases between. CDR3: CSVGSGSYEQYF. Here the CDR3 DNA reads TGCAGCGTTGGTTCGGGCTCTTACGAGCAGTACTTC.

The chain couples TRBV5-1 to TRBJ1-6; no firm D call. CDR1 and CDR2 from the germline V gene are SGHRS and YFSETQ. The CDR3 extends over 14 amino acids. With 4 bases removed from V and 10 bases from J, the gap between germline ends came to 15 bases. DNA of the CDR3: TGCGCCAGCAGCATCGGAGAGGGCCACTCACCCCTCCACTTT. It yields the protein CASSIGEGHSPLHF.